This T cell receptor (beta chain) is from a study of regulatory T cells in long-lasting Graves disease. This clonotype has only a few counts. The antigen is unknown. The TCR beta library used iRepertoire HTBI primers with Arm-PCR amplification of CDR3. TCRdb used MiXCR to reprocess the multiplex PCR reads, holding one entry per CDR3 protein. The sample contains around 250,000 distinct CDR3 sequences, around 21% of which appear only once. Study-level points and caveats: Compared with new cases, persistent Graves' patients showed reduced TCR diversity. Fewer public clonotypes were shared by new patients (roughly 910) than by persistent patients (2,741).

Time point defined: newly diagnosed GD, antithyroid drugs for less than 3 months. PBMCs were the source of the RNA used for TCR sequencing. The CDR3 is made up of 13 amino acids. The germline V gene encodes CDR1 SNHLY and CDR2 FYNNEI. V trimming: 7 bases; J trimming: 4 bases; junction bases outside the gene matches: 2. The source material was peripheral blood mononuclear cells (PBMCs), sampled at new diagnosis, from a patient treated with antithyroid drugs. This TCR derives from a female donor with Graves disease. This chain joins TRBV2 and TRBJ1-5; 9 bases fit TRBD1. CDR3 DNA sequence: TGTGCCAGCAAAGGACAGGGGAATCAGCCCCAGCATTTT. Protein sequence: CASKGQGNQPQHF.